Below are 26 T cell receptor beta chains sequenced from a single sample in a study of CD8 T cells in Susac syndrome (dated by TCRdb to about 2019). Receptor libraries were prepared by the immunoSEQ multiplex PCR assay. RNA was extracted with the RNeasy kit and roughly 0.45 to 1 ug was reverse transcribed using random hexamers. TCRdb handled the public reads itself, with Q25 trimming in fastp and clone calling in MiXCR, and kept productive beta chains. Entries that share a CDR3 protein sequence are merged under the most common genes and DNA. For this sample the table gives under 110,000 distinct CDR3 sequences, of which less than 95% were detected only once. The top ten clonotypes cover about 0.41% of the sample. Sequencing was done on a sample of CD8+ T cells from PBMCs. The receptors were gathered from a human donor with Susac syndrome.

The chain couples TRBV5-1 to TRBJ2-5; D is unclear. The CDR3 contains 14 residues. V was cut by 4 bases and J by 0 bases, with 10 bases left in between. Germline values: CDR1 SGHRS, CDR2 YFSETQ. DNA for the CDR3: TGCGCCAGCAGCGCACCCATAAACCAAGAGACCCAGTACTTC. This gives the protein CASSAPINQETQYF.

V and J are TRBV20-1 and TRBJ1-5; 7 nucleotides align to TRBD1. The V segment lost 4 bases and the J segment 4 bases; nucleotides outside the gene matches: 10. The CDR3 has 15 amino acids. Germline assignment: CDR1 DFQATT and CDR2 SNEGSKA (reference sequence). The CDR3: CSANTGEDGNQPQHF. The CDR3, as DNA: TGCAGTGCTAACACAGGGGAGGATGGAAATCAGCCCCAGCATTTT.

The CDR3 region has the DNA TGCACCAGCAGCCAGGTGAATCAGCCCCAGCATTTT. Its translation: CTSSQVNQPQHF. The gene calls are TRBV1 and TRBJ1-5. TRBV1 is flagged as a pseudogene. The CDR3 has 12 amino acids.

In DNA, the CDR3 is TGTGCCAGCAACGACTCTGACGGGGAGCTGTTTTTT. The encoded protein is CASNDSDGELFF. The chain links TRBV5-6 to TRBJ2-2, with D unclear. The CDR3 covers 12 residues. V gave up 6 bases and J gave up 7 bases, with 10 bases separating them. Germline loops: CDR1 SGHDT, CDR2 YYEEEE.

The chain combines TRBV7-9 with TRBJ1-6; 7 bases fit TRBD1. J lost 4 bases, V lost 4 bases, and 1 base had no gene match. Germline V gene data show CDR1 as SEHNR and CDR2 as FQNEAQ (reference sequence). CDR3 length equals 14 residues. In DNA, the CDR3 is TGTGCCAGCAGCTCACAGGGGTATAATTCACCCCTCCACTTT. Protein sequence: CASSSQGYNSPLHF.

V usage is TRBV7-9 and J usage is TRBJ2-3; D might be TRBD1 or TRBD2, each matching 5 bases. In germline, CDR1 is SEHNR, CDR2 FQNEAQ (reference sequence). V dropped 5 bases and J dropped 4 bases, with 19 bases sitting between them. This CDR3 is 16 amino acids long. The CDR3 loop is CASSPSPGRTADTQYF. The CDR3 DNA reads TGTGCCAGCAGCCCATCCCCGGGACGCACGGCAGATACGCAGTATTTT. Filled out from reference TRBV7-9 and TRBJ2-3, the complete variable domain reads DTGVSQNPRHKITKRGQNVTFRCDPISEHNRLYWYRQTLGQGPEFLTYFQNEAQLEKSRLLSDRFSAERPKGSFSTLEIQRTEQGDSAMYLCASSPSPGRTADTQYFGPGTRLTVL.

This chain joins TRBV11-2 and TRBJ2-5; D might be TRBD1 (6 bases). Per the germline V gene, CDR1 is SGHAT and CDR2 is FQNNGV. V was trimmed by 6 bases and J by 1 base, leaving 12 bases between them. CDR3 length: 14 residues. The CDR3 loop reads CASSLGAAQETQYF. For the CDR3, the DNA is TGTGCCAGCAGTTTGGGGGCGGCCCAAGAGACCCAGTACTTC.

The DNA of the CDR3 is TGCAGTGCTAGAGTCACTAGCGCGGGCACAGATACGCAGTATTTT. Amino acid sequence: CSARVTSAGTDTQYF. V is TRBV20-1 and J is TRBJ2-3, with 7 bases identical to TRBD2. V shed 1 base, J shed 1 base, and the junction held 5 bases outside the gene matches. The CDR3 is 15 residues long. Germline V gives CDR1 DFQATT, CDR2 SNEGSKA (reference sequence).

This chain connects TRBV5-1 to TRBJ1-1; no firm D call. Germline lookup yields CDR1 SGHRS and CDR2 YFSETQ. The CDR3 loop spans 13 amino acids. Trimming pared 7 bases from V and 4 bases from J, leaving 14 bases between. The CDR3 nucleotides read TGCGCCAGCTCCGAGGAGTCTTCCACTGAAGCTTTCTTT. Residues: CASSEESSTEAFF.

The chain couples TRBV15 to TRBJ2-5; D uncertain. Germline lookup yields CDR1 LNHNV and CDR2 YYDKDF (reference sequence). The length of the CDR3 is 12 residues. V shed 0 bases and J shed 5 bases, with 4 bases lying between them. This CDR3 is CATSRDGETQYF. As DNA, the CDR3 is TGTGCCACCAGCAGAGATGGGGAGACCCAGTACTTC.

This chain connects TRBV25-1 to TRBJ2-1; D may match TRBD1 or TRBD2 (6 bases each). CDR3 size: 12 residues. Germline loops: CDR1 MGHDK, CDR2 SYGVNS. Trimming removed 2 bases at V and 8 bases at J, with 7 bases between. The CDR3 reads CASSERGDEQFF. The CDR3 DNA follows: TGTGCCAGCAGTGAAAGGGGGGATGAGCAGTTCTTC.

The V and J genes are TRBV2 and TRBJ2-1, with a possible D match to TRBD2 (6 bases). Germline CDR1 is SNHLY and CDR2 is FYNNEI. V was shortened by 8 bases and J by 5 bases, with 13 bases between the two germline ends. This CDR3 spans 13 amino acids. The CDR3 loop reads CASEWRGDNEQFF. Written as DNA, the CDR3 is TGTGCCAGCGAGTGGCGGGGCGACAATGAGCAGTTCTTC.

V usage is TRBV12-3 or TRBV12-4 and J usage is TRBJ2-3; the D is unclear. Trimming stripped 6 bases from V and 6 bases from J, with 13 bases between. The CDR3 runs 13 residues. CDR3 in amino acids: CASSESRLDTQYF. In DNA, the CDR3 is TGTGCCAGCAGCGAGAGCCGACTTGATACGCAGTATTTT.

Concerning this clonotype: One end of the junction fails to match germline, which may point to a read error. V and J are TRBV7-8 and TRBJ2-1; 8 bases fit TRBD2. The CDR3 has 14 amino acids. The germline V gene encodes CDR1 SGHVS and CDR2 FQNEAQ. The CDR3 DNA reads TGTGCCAGCAACTTATCGGGGGGGCTCCTGGGAGGGTTCTTC. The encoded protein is CASNLSGGLLGGFF.

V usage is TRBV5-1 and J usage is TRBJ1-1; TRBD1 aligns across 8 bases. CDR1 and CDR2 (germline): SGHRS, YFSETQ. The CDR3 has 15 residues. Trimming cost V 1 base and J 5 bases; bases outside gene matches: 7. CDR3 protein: CASSLWTGKGTEAFF. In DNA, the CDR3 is TGCGCCAGCAGCTTGTGGACAGGGAAAGGAACTGAAGCTTTCTTT.

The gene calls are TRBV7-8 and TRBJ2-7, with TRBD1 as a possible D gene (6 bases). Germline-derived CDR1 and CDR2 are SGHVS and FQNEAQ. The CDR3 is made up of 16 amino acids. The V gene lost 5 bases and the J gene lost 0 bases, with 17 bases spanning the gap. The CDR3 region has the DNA TGTGCCAGCAGCGCGCCATCCGGGACACCCTCCTACGAGCAGTACTTC. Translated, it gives CASSAPSGTPSYEQYF.

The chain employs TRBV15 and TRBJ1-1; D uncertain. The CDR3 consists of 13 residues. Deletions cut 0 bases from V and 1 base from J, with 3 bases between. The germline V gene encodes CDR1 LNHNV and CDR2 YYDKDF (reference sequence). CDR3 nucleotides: TGTGCCACCAGCAGAGATCCGAACACTGAAGCTTTCTTT. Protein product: CATSRDPNTEAFF.

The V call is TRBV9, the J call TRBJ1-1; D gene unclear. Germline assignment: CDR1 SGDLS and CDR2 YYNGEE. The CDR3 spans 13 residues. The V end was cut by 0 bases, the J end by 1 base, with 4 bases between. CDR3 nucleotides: TGTGCCAGCAGCGTAGAGTCGAACACTGAAGCTTTCTTT. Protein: CASSVESNTEAFF.

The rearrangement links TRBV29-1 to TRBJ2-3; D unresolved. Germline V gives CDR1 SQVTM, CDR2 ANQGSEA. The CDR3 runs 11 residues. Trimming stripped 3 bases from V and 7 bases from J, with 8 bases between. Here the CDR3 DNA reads TGCAGCGTTGAGGGTGGAAATACGCAGTATTTT. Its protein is CSVEGGNTQYF.

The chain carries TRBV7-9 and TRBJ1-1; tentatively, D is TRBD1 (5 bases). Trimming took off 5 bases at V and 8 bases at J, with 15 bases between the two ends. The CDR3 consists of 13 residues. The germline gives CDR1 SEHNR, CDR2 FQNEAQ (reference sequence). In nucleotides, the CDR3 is TGTGCCAGCAGCCCGAAAGGGGTAGGGGAAGCTTTCTTT. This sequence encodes CASSPKGVGEAFF.

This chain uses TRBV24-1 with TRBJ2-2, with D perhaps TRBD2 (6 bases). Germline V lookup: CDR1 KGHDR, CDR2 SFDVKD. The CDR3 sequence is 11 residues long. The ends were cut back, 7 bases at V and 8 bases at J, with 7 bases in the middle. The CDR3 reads CATSSGGELFF. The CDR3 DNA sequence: TGTGCCACCAGCAGCGGGGGGGAGCTGTTTTTT.

The CDR3, as DNA: TGTGCCAGCAGACAGGGGATCGGCAATCAGCCCCAGCATTTT. Its translation: CASRQGIGNQPQHF. The chain recombines TRBV7-8 with TRBJ1-5; 7 bases are a match to TRBD1. V shed 6 bases and J 2 bases; nucleotides not matched to a gene: 4. Per the germline V gene, CDR1 is SGHVS and CDR2 is FQNEAQ. This CDR3 spans 14 amino acids.

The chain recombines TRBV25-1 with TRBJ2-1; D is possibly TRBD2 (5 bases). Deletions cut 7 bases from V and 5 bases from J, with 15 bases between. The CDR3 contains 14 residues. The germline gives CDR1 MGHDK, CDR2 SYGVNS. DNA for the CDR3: TGTGCCAGCACCCGAGAGGGTTGGGACAATGAGCAGTTCTTC. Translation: CASTREGWDNEQFF.

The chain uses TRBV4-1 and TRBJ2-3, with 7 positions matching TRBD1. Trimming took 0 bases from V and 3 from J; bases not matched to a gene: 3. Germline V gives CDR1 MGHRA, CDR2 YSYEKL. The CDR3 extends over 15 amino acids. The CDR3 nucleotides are TGCGCCAGCAGCCAAGAAATCAGGGGGACAGATACGCAGTATTTT. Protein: CASSQEIRGTDTQYF.

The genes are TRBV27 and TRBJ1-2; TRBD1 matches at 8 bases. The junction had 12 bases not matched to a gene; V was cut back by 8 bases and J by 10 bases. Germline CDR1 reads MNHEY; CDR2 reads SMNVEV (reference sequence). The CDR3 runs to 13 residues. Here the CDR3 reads CASGRGQVNSYTF. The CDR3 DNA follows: TGTGCCAGCGGGAGGGGACAGGTGAATTCCTACACCTTC.

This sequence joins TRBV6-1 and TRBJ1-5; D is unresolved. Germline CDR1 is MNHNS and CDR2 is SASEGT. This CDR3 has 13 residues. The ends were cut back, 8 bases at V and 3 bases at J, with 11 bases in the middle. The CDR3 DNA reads TGTGCCAGCTTAATAGGCGACAATCAGCCCCAGCATTTT. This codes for CASLIGDNQPQHF.